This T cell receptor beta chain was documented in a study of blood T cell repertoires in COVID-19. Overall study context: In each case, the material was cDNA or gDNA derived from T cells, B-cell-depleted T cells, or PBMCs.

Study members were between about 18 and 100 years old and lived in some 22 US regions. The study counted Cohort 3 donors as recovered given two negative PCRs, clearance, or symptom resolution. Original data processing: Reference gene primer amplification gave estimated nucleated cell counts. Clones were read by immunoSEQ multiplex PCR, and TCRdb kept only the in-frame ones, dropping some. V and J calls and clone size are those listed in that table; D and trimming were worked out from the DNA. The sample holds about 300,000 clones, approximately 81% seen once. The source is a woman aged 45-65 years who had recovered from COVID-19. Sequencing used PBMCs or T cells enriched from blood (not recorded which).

The CDR3 loop is CASSYTMAGNEQYF. CDR3 in DNA: TGTGCCAGCAGTTACACTATGGCGGGGAACGAGCAGTACTTC. V is TRBV6-2 or TRBV6-3 and J is TRBJ2-7, with D possibly being TRBD2 (6 bases). CDR3 size: 14 residues. The V and J ends lost 2 bases and 5 bases respectively, with 13 bases between them. Germline V gene lookup returns CDR1 MNHEY and CDR2 SVGEGT.